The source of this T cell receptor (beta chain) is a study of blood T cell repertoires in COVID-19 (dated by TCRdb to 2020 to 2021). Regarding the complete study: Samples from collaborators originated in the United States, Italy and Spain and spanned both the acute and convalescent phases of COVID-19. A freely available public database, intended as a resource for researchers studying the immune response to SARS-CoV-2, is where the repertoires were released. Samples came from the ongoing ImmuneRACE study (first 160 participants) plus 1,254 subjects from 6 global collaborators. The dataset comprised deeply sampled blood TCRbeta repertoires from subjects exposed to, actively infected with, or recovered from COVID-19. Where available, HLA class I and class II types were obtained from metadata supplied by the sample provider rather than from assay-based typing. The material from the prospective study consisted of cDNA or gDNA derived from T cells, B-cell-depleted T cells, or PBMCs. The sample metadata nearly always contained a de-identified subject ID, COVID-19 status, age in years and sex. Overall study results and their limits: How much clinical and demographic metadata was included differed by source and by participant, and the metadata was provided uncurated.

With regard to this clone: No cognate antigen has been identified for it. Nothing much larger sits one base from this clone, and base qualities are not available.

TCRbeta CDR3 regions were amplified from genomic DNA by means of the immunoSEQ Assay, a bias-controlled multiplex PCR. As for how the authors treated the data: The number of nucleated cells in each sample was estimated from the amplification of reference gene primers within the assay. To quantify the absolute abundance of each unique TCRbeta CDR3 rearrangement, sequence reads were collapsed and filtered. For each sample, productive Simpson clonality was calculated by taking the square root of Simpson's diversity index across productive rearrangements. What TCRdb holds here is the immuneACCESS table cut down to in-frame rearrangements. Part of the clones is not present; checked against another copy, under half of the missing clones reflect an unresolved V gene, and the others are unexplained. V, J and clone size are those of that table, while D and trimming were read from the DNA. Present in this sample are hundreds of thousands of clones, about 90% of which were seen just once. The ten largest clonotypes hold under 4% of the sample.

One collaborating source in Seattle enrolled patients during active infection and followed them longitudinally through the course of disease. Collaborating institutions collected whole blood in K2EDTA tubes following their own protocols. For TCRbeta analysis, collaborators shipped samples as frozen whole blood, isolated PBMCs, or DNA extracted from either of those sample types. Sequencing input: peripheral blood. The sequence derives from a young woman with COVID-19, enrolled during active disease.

The CDR3 region has the sequence CASIYSSGSLNEQFF. The sequenced DNA: TGCGCCAGCATCTACAGTAGCGGGAGTCTCAATGAGCAGTTCTTC. Recombination connected TRBV10-2 to TRBJ2-1, with 9 bases in between that match TRBD2. Taken from cysteine to phenylalanine, the CDR3 has 15 residues. Left in the record is the CDR3 DNA by itself, 45 bases read in frame from the first base. CDR1 and CDR2 (WSHSY, SAAADI) derive from the germline V gene. V ends up 7 bases short and J 6 bases short, with an unmatched junction base count of 10.